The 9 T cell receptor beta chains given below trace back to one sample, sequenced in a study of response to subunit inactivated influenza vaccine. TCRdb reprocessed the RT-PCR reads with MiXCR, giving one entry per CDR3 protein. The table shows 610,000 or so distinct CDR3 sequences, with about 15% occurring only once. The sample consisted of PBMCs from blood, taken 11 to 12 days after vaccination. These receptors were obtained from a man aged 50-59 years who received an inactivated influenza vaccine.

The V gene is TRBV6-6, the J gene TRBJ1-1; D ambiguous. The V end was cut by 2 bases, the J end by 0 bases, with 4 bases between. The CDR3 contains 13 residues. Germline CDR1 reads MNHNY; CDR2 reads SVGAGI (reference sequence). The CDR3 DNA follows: TGTGCCAGCAGTTACCTTCTGAACACTGAAGCTTTCTTT. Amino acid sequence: CASSYLLNTEAFF.

The CDR3 DNA sequence: TGTGCCAGCAGTTACTCACAGAGTTACCATGAGCAGTTCTTC. Protein product: CASSYSQSYHEQFF. The chain recombines TRBV6-2 or TRBV6-3 with TRBJ2-1; unclear D gene. CDR1 and CDR2 from the germline V gene are MNHEY and SVGEGT. The CDR3 is 14 residues long. The V end was cut by 0 bases, the J end by 8 bases, with 11 bases between.

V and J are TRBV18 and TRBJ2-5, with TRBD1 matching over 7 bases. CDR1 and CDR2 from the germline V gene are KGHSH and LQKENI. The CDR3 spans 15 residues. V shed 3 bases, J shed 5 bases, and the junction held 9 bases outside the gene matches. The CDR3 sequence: CASSPKGTERETQYF. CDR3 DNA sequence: TGTGCCAGCTCACCGAAAGGGACAGAGAGGGAGACCCAGTACTTC.

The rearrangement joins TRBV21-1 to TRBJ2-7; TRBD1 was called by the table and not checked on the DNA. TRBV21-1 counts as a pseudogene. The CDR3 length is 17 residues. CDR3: CASSARPRDRGGYEHYF. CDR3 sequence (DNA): TGTGCCAGCAGCGCCCGGCCCCGGGACAGGGGGGGCTACGAGCACTACTTC.

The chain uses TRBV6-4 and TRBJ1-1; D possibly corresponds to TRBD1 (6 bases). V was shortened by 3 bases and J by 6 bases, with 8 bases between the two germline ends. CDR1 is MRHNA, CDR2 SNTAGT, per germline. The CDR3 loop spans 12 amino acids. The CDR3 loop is CASSEDSPEAFF. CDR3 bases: TGTGCCAGCAGTGAGGACAGCCCTGAAGCTTTCTTT.

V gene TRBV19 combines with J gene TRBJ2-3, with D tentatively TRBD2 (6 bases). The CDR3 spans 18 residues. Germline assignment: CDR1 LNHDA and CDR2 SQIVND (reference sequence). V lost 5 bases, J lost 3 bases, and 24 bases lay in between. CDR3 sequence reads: CASSPVRLGEAGTDTQYF. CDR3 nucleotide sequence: TGTGCCAGTAGTCCCGTACGACTTGGGGAGGCTGGGACAGATACGCAGTATTTT.

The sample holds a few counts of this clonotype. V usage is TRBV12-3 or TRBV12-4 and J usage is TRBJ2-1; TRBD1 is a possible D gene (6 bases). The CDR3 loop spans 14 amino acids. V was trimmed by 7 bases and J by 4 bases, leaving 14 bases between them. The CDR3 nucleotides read TGTGCCAGCAATACGGACAGCCTGTACAATGAGCAGTTCTTC. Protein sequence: CASNTDSLYNEQFF.

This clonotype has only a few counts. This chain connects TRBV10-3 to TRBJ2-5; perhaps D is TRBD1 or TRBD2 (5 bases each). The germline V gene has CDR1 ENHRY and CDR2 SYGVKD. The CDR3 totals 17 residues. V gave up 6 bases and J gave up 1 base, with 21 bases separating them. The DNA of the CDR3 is TGTGCCATCAGCGAAAGGGAGATGGGACGGTCCCAAGAGACCCAGTACTTC. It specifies CAISEREMGRSQETQYF.

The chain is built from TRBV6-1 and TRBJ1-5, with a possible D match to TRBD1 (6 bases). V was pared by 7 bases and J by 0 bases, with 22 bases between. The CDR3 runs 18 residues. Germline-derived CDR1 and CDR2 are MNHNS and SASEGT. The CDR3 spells CASMGTGTTGYSNQPQHF. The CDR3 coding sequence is TGTGCCAGCATGGGAACCGGGACAACCGGATATAGCAATCAGCCCCAGCATTTT.